The clone carrying this TCR beta chain was counted once. The antigen is unknown. CD45RO-negative, CCR7-selected cells formed the naive CD8 fraction, which excluded terminally differentiated effector memory CD45RA+ cells. Sequenced by immunoSEQ multiplex PCR; TCRdb stores in-frame clones only, minus some. The table includes 1.5 million to 2.5 million clones, less than 95% detected once. This entry belongs to a study of shared clonotypes between healthy human individuals. Study-level findings and limits: Donors were few, which limited the genetic and exposure-history diversity represented.

The sample taken for sequencing was naive CD8+ T cells sorted from blood. The clonotype comes from a man between 18 and 29 years old in good health.

The CDR3 here is CASSLPPTWGRDHEKLFF. CDR3 sequence (DNA): TGTGCCAGCAGTTTACCCCCGACTTGGGGGCGCGACCATGAAAAACTGTTTTTT. V usage is TRBV28 and J usage is TRBJ1-4, with D perhaps TRBD1 (6 bases). The CDR3 runs 18 residues. The V gene lost 2 bases and the J gene lost 6 bases, with 22 bases spanning the gap. Germline V gene sequence: CDR1 MDHEN, CDR2 SYDVKM.